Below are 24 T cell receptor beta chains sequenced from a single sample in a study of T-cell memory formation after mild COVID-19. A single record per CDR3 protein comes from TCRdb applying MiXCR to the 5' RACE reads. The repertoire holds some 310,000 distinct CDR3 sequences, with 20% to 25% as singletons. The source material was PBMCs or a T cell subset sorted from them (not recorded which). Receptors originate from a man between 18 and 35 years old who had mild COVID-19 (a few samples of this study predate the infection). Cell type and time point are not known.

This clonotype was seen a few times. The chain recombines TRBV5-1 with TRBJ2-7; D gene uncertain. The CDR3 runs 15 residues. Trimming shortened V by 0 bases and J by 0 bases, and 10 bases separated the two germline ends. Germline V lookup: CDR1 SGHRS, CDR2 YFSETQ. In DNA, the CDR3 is TGCGCCAGCAGCTTGGTGGCAGAATTCTCCTACGAGCAGTACGTC. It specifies CASSLVAEFSYEQYV.

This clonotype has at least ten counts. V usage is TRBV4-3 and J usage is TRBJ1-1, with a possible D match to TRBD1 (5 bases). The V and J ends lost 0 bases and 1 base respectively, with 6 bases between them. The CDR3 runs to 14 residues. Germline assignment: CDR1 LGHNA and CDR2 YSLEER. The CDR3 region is CASSQDRGNTEAFF. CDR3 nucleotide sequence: TGCGCCAGCAGCCAAGATAGGGGGAACACTGAAGCTTTCTTT.

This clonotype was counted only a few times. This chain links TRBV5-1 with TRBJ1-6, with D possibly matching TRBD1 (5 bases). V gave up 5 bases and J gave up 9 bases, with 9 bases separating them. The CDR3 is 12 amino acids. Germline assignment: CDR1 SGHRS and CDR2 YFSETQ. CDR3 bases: TGCGCCAGCAGGAACGGGGCTTCACCCCTCCACTTT. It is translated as CASRNGASPLHF.

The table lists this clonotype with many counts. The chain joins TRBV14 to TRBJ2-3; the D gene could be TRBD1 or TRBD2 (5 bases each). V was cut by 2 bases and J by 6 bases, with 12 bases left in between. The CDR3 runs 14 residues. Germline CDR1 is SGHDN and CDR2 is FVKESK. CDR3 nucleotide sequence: TGTGCCAGCAGCCAACAGGGACCCTGGGATACGCAGTATTTT. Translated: CASSQQGPWDTQYF.

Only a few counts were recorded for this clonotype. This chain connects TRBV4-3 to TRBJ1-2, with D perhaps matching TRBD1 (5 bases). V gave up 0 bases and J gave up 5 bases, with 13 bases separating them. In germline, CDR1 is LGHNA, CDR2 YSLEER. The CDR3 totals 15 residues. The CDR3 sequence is CASSQDAREAYGYTF. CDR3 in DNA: TGCGCCAGCAGCCAAGACGCCAGGGAGGCTTATGGCTACACCTTC.

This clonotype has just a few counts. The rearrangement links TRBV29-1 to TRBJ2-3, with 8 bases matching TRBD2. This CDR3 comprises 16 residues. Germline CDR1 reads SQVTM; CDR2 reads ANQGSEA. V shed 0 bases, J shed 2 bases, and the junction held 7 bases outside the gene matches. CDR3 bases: TGCAGCGTTGAAGATCCCCTCGGGGGGGCCACAGATACGCAGTATTTT. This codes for CSVEDPLGGATDTQYF.

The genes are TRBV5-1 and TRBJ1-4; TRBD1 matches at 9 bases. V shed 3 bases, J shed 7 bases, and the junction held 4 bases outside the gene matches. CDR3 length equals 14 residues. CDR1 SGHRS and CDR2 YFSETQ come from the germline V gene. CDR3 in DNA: TGCGCCAGCAGCTCTGGACAGGGGAGTGAAAAACTGTTTTTT. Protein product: CASSSGQGSEKLFF.

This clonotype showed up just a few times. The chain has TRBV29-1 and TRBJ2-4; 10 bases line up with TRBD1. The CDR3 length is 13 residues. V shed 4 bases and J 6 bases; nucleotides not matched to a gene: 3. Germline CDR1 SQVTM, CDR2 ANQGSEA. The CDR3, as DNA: TGCAGCGTTGTCCGGGACAGGGGAAACATTCAGTACTTC. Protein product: CSVVRDRGNIQYF.

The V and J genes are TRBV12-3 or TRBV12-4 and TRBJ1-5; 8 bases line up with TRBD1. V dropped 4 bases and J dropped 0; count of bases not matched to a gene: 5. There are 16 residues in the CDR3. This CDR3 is CASSSNQGASNQPQHF. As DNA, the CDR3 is TGTGCCAGCAGTTCTAATCAGGGGGCTAGCAATCAGCCCCAGCATTTT.

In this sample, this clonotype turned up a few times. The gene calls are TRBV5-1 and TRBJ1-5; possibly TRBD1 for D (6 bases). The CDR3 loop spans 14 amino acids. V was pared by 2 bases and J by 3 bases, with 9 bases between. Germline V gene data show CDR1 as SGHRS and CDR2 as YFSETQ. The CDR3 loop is CASSFPGHNQPQHF. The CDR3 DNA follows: TGCGCCAGCAGCTTCCCGGGACACAATCAGCCCCAGCATTTT.

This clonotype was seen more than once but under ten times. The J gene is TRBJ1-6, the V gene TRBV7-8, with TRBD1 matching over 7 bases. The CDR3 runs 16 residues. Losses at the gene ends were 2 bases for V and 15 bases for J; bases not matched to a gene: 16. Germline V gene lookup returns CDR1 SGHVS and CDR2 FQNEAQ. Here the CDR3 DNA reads TGTGCCAGCAGCTTAATGGGGCCACAGGGGACGTCAGGCCTCCACTTT. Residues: CASSLMGPQGTSGLHF.

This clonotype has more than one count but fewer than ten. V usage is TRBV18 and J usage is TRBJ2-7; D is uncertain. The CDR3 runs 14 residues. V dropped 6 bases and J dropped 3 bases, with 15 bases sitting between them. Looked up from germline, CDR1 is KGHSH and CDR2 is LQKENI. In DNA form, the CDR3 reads TGTGCCAGCTCCCCCAACACCATGAGCTACGAGCAGTACGTC. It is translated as CASSPNTMSYEQYV.

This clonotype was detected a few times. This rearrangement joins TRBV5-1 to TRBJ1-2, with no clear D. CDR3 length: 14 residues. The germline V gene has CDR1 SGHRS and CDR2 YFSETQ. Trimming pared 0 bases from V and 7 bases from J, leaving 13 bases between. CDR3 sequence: CASSLAEQEGGYTF. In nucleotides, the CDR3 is TGCGCCAGCAGCTTGGCCGAGCAGGAGGGTGGCTACACCTTC.

Here the CDR3 reads CASSQTSTGTNSPLHF. DNA of the CDR3: TGCGCCAGCAGCCAAACATCGACAGGCACCAATTCACCCCTCCACTTT. The rearrangement links TRBV4-1 to TRBJ1-6; D might be TRBD1 (6 bases). This CDR3 has 16 residues. CDR1 MGHRA and CDR2 YSYEKL come from the germline V gene. The V gene lost 2 bases and the J gene lost 7 bases, with 15 bases spanning the gap.

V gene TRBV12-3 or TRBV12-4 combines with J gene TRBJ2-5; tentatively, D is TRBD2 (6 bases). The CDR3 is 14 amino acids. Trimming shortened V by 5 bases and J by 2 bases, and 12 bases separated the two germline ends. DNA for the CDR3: TGTGCCAGCAGTCCCTCGGGGGTTCAAGAGACCCAGTACTTC. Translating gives CASSPSGVQETQYF.

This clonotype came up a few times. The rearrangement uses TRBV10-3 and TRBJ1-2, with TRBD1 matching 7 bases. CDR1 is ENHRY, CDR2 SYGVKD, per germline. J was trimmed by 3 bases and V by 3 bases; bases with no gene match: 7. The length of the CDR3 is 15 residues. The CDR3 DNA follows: TGTGCCATCAGTGAATCAGGGGGACGAGACTATGGCTACACCTTC. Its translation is CAISESGGRDYGYTF.

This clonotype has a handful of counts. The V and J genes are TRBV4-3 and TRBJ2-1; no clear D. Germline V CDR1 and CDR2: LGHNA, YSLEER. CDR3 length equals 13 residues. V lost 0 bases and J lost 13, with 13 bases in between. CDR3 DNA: TGCGCCAGCAGCCAAGAGGGTCCTGGAAGACAGTTCTTC. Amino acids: CASSQEGPGRQFF.

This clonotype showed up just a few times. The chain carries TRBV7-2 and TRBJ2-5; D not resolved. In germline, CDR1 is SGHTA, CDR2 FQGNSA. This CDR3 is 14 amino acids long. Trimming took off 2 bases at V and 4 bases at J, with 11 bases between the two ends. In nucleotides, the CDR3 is TGTGCCAGCAGCTTAAGACTCCGAGGAGAGACCCAGTACTTC. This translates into CASSLRLRGETQYF.

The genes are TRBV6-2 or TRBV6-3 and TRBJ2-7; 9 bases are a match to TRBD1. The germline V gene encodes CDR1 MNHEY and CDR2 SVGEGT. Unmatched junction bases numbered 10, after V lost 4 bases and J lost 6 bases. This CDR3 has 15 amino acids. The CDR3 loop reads CASSSRGQGWAEQYV. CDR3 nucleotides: TGTGCCAGCAGTTCCCGCGGACAGGGGTGGGCCGAGCAGTACGTC.

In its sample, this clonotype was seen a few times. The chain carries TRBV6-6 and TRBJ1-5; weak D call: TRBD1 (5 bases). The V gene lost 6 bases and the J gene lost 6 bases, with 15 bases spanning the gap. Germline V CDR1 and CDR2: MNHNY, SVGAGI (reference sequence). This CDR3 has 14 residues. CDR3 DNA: TGTGCCAGCAGCATACCAGGGTACGGTCAGCCCCAGCATTTT. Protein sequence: CASSIPGYGQPQHF.

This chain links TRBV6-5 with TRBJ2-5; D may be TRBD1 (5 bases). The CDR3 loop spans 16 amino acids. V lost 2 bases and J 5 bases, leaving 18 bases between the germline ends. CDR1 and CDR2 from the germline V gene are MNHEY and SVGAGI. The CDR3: CASSYAAGQGWETQYF. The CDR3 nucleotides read TGTGCCAGCAGTTACGCCGCAGGGCAAGGGTGGGAGACCCAGTACTTC.

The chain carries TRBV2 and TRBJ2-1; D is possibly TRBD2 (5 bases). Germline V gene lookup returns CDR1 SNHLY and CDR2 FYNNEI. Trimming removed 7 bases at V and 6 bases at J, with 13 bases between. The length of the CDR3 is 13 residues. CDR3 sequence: CASTWTRGNEQFF. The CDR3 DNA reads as TGTGCCAGCACGTGGACTCGGGGCAATGAGCAGTTCTTC.

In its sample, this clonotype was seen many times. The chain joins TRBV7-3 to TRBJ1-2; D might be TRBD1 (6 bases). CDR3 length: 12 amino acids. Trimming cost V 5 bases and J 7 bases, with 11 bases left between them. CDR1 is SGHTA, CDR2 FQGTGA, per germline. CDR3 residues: CASSEGGSGYTF. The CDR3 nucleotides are TGTGCCAGCAGCGAGGGGGGGAGTGGCTACACCTTC.

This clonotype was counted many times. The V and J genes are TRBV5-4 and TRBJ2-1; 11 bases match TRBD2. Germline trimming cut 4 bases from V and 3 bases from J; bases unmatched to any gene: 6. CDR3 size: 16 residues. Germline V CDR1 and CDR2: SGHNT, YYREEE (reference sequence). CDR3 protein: CASSPTSGGHYNEQFF. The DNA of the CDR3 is TGTGCCAGCAGCCCCACTAGCGGGGGCCACTACAATGAGCAGTTCTTC.